The 8 T cell receptor beta chains below come from one sample, sequenced in a study of neoadjuvant nivolumab and ipilimumab in lung cancer (dated by TCRdb to 2020 to 2021). The time point label on this specimen signifies: at surgical resection after neoadjuvant nivolumab +/- ipilimumab. Library prep was done by the immunoSEQ multiplex PCR assay. As stored in TCRdb, this immuneACCESS dataset retains in-frame rearrangements with V and J assigned. A fraction of the clones does not appear; measured against another copy, unresolved V genes explain less than half of the discrepancy, and the remainder lacks a known reason. This sample gives under 35,000 clones in total; 90% of them show up just once. The ten largest account for around 5% of the sample. Material: peripheral blood, obtained after neoadjuvant nivolumab, alone or with ipilimumab, at or shortly before surgery. Receptors were obtained from an adult with non-small cell lung cancer.

The chain is built from TRBV5-1 and TRBJ1-4; 8 positions agree with TRBD1. V lost 2 bases to trimming and J lost 7 bases; unmatched junction nucleotides: 4. Germline V gene sequence: CDR1 SGHRS, CDR2 YFSETQ. This CDR3 is 14 amino acids long. The CDR3 sequence is CASSFQGAGEKLFF. The CDR3 nucleotides are TGCGCCAGCAGCTTCCAGGGGGCTGGTGAAAAACTGTTTTTT.

The chain combines TRBV5-5 with TRBJ2-2; D is undetermined. The CDR3 has 16 residues. CDR1 is SGHKS and CDR2 is YYEKEE in the germline V gene (reference sequence). The V end was cut by 0 bases, the J end by 0 bases, with 9 bases between. The CDR3 protein is CASSLGPAANTGELFF. The CDR3 DNA is TGTGCCAGCAGCTTGGGGCCAGCAGCGAACACCGGGGAGCTGTTTTTT.

This clone is a singleton in its sample. The V and J genes are TRBV18 and TRBJ2-2, with 9 nucleotides matching TRBD1. The V gene end was trimmed by 6 bases and the J gene end by 6 bases; junction bases not matched to a gene: 11. The CDR3 has 16 residues. Germline V gene sequence: CDR1 KGHSH, CDR2 LQKENI. The CDR3 sequence is CASSRGTGSAAGELFF. The CDR3 DNA is TGTGCCAGCTCGAGAGGGACAGGGTCCGCGGCCGGGGAGCTGTTTTTT.

J is TRBJ1-4 and V is TRBV7-8; D perhaps matches TRBD1 (5 bases). This CDR3 has 14 residues. Trimming shortened V by 5 bases and J by 4 bases, and 11 bases separated the two germline ends. Per the germline V gene, CDR1 is SGHVS and CDR2 is FQNEAQ. The CDR3 DNA is TGTGCCAGCAGCCCCGGGGACCGTAATGAAAAACTGTTTTTT. It specifies CASSPGDRNEKLFF.

The rearrangement links TRBV2 to TRBJ2-5; D gene unclear. The V and J ends lost 2 bases and 2 bases respectively, with 6 bases between them. CDR3 length equals 13 residues. Germline assignment: CDR1 SNHLY and CDR2 FYNNEI. Written as DNA, the CDR3 is TGTGCCAGCAGTGAACTGGGTCAAGAGACCCAGTACTTC. Translated, it gives CASSELGQETQYF.

The chain is built from TRBV6-5 and TRBJ1-4, with D possibly matching TRBD1 (6 bases). Trimming cost V 4 bases and J 4 bases, with 10 bases left between them. The germline gives CDR1 MNHEY, CDR2 SVGAGI. The CDR3 is made up of 14 amino acids. The CDR3 bases are TGTGCCAGCAGTTCCAGGGGACTTAATGAAAAACTGTTTTTT. Protein product: CASSSRGLNEKLFF.

The chain links TRBV5-4 to TRBJ1-2; 7 nucleotides agree with TRBD1. Germline CDR1 is SGHNT and CDR2 is YYREEE (reference sequence). The junction had 2 bases not matched to a gene; V was cut back by 4 bases and J by 5 bases. This CDR3 spans 12 amino acids. The CDR3 spells CASSRDRYGYTF. Here the CDR3 DNA reads TGTGCCAGCAGCCGGGACAGATATGGCTACACCTTC.

V usage is TRBV6-5 and J usage is TRBJ1-2; D is undetermined. Trimming left V 2 bases short and J 13 bases short, with 23 bases between. Germline assignment: CDR1 MNHEY and CDR2 SVGAGI. This CDR3 contains 15 residues. CDR3 DNA sequence: TGTGCCAGCAGTTACACCCTCGGACCCCCAGGCCATAGCACCTTC. Its protein product is CASSYTLGPPGHSTF.